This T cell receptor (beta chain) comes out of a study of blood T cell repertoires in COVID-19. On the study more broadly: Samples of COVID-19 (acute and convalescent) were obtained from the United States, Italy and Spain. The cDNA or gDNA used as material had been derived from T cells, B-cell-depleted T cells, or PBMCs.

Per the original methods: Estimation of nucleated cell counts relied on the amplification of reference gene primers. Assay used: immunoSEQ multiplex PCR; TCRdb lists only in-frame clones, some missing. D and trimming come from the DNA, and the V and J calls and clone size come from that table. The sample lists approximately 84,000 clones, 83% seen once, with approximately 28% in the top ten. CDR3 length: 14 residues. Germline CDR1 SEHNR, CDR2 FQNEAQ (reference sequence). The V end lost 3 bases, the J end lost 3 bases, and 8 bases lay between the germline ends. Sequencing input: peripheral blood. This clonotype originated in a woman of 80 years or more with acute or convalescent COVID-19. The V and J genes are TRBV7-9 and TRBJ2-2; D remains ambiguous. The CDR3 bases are TGTGCCAGCAGCTTCTCACGGGACACCGGGGAGCTGTTTTTT. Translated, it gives CASSFSRDTGELFF.